Shown below are 11 T cell receptor beta chains from a single sample sequenced in a study of blood T cell repertoires in COVID-19. TCRdb's copy holds only in-frame clones and misses some; the assay was immunoSEQ multiplex PCR. This table has about 110,000 clones, more than 75% appearing once. Source material: peripheral blood. These TCRs come from a man aged 40-55 years with acute or convalescent COVID-19.

The V call is TRBV29-1, the J call TRBJ1-1, with D uncertain. CDR1 and CDR2 from the germline V gene are SQVTM and ANQGSEA. This CDR3 is 13 amino acids long. V was clipped by 0 bases and J by 6 bases, with 11 bases between them. This CDR3 reads CSVEDNARAEAFF. The CDR3 bases are TGCAGCGTTGAAGATAATGCTCGGGCTGAAGCTTTCTTT.

V and J are TRBV15 and TRBJ1-6; D unresolved. V lost 3 bases, J lost 5 bases, and 8 bases lay in between. This CDR3 has 14 residues. Germline CDR1 is LNHNV and CDR2 is YYDKDF (reference sequence). CDR3 protein: CATSREYDNSPLHF. CDR3 DNA sequence: TGTGCCACCAGCAGGGAGTATGATAATTCACCCCTCCACTTT. The full variable domain, with the rest looked up from reference TRBV15 and TRBJ1-6, is DAMVIQNPRYQVTQFGKPVTLSCSQTLNHNVMYWYQQKSSQAPKLLFHYYDKDFNNEADTPDNFQSRRPNTSFCFLDIRSPGLGDTAMYLCATSREYDNSPLHFGNGTRLTVT.

The chain carries TRBV4-2 and TRBJ2-7, with D unclear. The V gene lost 8 bases and the J gene lost 2 bases, with 7 bases spanning the gap. The CDR3 has 11 residues. CDR1 is LGHNA and CDR2 is YNFKEQ in the germline V gene. CDR3 residues: CASSQAYEQYF. CDR3 in DNA: TGTGCCAGCTCGCAGGCCTACGAGCAGTACTTC.

J is TRBJ2-7 and V is TRBV6-6, with 7 bases identical to TRBD1. Germline trimming cut 9 bases from V and 3 bases from J; bases unmatched to any gene: 11. The CDR3 runs to 14 residues. In germline, CDR1 is MNHNY, CDR2 SVGAGI (reference sequence). CDR3 region: CASETSGTVYEQYF. Written as DNA, the CDR3 is TGTGCCAGTGAAACCTCCGGGACAGTCTACGAGCAGTACTTC.

This sequence joins TRBV7-6 and TRBJ2-5; 15 bases map to TRBD2. The germline V gene encodes CDR1 SGHVS and CDR2 FNYEAQ. J was trimmed by 0 bases and V by 5 bases; bases with no gene match: 4. The CDR3 runs 17 residues. The CDR3 reads CASSRGTSGGYQETQYF. CDR3 DNA: TGTGCCAGCAGCCGTGGGACTAGCGGGGGGTACCAAGAGACCCAGTACTTC. The whole variable domain, remainder taken from reference TRBV7-6 and TRBJ2-5, is GAGVSQSPRYKVTKRGQDVALRCDPISGHVSLYWYRQALGQGPEFLTYFNYEAQQDKSGLPNDRFSAERPEGSISTLTIQRTEQRDSAMYRCASSRGTSGGYQETQYFGPGTRLLVL.

The chain is built from TRBV7-2 and TRBJ2-1; the match to TRBD2 covers 15 bases. CDR1 and CDR2 (germline): SGHTA, FQGNSA. Trimming cost V 1 base and J 14 bases; bases outside gene matches: 6. The CDR3 extends over 15 amino acids. DNA for the CDR3: TGTGCCAGCAGCTTAGTGGGACTAGCGGGAGGCCTGGAGTTCTTC. It yields the protein CASSLVGLAGGLEFF.

The chain has TRBV5-1 and TRBJ2-7; D ambiguous. V gave up 4 bases and J gave up 3 bases, with 11 bases separating them. The CDR3 has 13 amino acids. Germline V lookup: CDR1 SGHRS, CDR2 YFSETQ. This CDR3 reads CASSPFSVYEQYF. The CDR3 nucleotides are TGCGCCAGCAGCCCGTTCTCGGTCTACGAGCAGTACTTC.

This chain connects TRBV2 to TRBJ2-4; no reliable D call. There are 15 residues in the CDR3. Looked up from germline, CDR1 is SNHLY and CDR2 is FYNNEI. V lost 6 bases to trimming and J lost 1 base, with 13 bases between them. As DNA, the CDR3 is TGTGCCAGCAGCGTTACTCTAATCGCCAAAAACATTCAGTACTTC. Its translation is CASSVTLIAKNIQYF.

The table lists this clone with a few counts. The chain carries TRBV16 and TRBJ1-5; D remains unclear. The ends were cut back, 0 bases at V and 1 base at J, with 4 bases in the middle. The CDR3 has 14 residues. In germline, CDR1 is KGHSY, CDR2 FQNENV. The CDR3 nucleotides are TGTGCCAGCAGCCAATCGGGCAGCAATCAGCCCCAGCATTTT. Translating gives CASSQSGSNQPQHF.

This clone was picked up a small number of times. The chain joins TRBV28 to TRBJ1-6, with TRBD1 matching over 10 bases. CDR1 and CDR2 (germline): MDHEN, SYDVKM. After removal of 6 bases from V and 7 bases from J, the junction contained 0 bases not matched to a gene. The CDR3 extends over 13 amino acids. The CDR3 nucleotides read TGTGCCAGCAGGACAGGGGGCAATTCACCCCTCCACTTT. This translates into CASRTGGNSPLHF.

The chain recombines TRBV4-2 with TRBJ2-3; 9 positions agree with TRBD2. The V gene end was trimmed by 0 bases and the J gene end by 4 bases; junction bases not matched to a gene: 2. The CDR3 has 15 amino acids. CDR1 LGHNA and CDR2 YNFKEQ come from the germline V gene. CDR3 in amino acids: CASSQERGGPDTQYF. In DNA form, the CDR3 reads TGTGCCAGCAGCCAAGAGCGGGGGGGCCCAGATACGCAGTATTTT.